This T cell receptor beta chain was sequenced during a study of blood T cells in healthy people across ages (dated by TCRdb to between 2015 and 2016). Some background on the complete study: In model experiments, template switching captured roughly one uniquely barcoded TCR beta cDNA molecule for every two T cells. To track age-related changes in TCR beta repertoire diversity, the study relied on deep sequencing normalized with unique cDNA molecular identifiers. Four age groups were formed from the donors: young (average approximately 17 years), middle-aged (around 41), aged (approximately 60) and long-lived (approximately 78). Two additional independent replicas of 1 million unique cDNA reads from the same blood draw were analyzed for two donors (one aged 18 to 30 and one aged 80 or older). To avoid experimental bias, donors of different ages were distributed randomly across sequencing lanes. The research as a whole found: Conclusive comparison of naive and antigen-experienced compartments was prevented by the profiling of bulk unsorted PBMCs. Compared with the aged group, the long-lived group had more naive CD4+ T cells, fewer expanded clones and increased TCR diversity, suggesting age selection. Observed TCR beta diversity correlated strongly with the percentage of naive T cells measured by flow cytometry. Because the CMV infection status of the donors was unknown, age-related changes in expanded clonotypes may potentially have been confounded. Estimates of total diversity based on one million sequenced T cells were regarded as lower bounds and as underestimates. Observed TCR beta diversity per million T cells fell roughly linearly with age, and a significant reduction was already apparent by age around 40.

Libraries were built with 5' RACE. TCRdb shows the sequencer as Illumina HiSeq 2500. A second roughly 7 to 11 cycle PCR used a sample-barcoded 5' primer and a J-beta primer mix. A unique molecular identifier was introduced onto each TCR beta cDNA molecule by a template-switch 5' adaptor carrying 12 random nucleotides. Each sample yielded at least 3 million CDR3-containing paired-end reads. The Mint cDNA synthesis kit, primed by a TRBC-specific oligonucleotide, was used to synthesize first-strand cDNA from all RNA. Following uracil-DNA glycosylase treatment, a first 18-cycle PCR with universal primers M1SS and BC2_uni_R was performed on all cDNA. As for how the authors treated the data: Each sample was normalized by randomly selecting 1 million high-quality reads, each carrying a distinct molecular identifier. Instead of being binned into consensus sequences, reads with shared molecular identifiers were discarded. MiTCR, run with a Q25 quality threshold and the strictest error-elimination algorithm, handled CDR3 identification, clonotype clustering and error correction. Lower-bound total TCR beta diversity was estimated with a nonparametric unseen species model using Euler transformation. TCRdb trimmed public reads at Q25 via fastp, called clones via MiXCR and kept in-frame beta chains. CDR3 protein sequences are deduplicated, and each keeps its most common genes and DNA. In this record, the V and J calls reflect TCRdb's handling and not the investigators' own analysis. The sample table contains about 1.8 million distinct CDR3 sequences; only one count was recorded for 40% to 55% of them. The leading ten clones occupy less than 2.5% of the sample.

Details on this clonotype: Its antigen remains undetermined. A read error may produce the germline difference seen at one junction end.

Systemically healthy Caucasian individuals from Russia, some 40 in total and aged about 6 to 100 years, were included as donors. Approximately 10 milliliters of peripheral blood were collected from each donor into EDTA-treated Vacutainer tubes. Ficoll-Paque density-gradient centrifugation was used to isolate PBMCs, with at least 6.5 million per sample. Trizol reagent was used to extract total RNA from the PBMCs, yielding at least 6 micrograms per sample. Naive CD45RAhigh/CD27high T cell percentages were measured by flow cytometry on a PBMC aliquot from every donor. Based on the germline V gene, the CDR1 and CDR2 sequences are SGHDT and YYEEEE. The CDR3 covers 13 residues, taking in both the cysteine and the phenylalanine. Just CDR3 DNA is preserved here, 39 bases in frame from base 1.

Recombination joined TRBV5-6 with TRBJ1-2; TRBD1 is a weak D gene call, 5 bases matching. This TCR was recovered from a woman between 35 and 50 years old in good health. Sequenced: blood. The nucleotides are TGTGCCAGCAGTTTGGGGGACTTAGAGGGCTACACCTTC. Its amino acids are CASSLGDLEGYTF.